A selection of T cell receptor beta chains follows, all from one sample in a study of OX40 agonist ivuxolimab in advanced cancers. Some clones are missing from TCRdb's copy, which holds only in-frame ones; the method was immunoSEQ multiplex PCR. Of around 94,000 clones detected, roughly nine tenths appear once; the ten largest clones hold around 3.5%. The sample was CD4+ or CD8+ T cells sorted from blood, taken in a trial of the OX40 agonist ivuxolimab. The receptors shown here come from an adult with an advanced solid tumor such as melanoma, head and neck, liver or kidney cancer. The CDR3 runs from the conserved cysteine through the conserved F or W. The D gene is left open where the match is weak. Not every row has a clone size; where given, it reads once, few, many or a size class.

abundance: -
j_gene: TRBJ1-1
d_gene: TRBD1
v_gene: TRBV5-1
CDR3aa: CASSHKRTGRTNTEAFF
CDR3nt: TGCGCCAGCAGCCATAAACGGACAGGGCGGACGAACACTGAAGCTTTCTTT

abundance: once
j_gene: TRBJ2-1
d_gene: TRBD2
v_gene: TRBV5-1
CDR3aa: CASSLTSGRVYNEQFF
CDR3nt: TGCGCCAGCAGCTTAACTAGCGGGAGAGTCTACAATGAGCAGTTCTTC

abundance: few
j_gene: TRBJ1-2
d_gene: -
v_gene: TRBV19
CDR3aa: CASSQGGARGYTF
CDR3nt: TGTGCCAGTAGTCAAGGGGGGGCGCGTGGCTACACCTTC

abundance: -
j_gene: TRBJ2-5
d_gene: TRBD2
v_gene: TRBV5-5
CDR3aa: CASSLNSGRGETQYF
CDR3nt: TGTGCCAGCAGCCTCAATAGCGGGAGGGGAGAGACCCAGTACTTC

abundance: -
j_gene: TRBJ1-1
d_gene: -
v_gene: TRBV28
CDR3aa: CASNERGYEAFF
CDR3nt: TGTGCCAGCAACGAAAGGGGGTATGAAGCTTTCTTT

abundance: once
j_gene: TRBJ2-7
d_gene: -
v_gene: TRBV5-4
CDR3aa: CASSLDPQTYEQYF
CDR3nt: TGTGCCAGCAGCTTGGACCCCCAGACCTACGAGCAGTACTTC

abundance: -
j_gene: TRBJ1-2
d_gene: -
v_gene: TRBV5-6
CDR3aa: CASSLVQGLGYTF
CDR3nt: TGTGCCAGCAGCTTGGTACAGGGCTTAGGCTACACCTTC

abundance: -
j_gene: TRBJ2-3
d_gene: -
v_gene: TRBV11-2
CDR3aa: CASSFFGTTAGTDTQYF
CDR3nt: TGTGCCAGCAGCTTTTTCGGGACAACAGCGGGCACAGATACGCAGTATTTT

abundance: -
j_gene: TRBJ1-2
d_gene: TRBD1
v_gene: TRBV4-3
CDR3aa: CASSQGTGITYGYTF
CDR3nt: TGCGCCAGCAGCCAAGGGACAGGGATTACTTATGGCTACACCTTC

abundance: -
j_gene: TRBJ1-1
d_gene: -
v_gene: TRBV2
CDR3aa: CASAGLNMNTEAFF
CDR3nt: TGTGCCAGCGCGGGACTGAACATGAACACTGAAGCTTTCTTT

abundance: -
j_gene: TRBJ2-1
d_gene: -
v_gene: TRBV15
CDR3aa: CATSIAGSGNEQFF
CDR3nt: TGTGCCACCAGCATCGCCGGGAGCGGCAATGAGCAGTTCTTC

abundance: -
j_gene: TRBJ2-3
d_gene: TRBD2
v_gene: TRBV10-2
CDR3aa: CASYTGLGTDTQYF
CDR3nt: TGCGCCAGCTACACGGGACTAGGAACAGATACGCAGTATTTT

abundance: -
j_gene: TRBJ2-3
d_gene: -
v_gene: TRBV13
CDR3aa: CASSLGGGGDTQYF
CDR3nt: TGTGCCAGCAGCTTAGGAGGAGGGGGAGATACGCAGTATTTT

abundance: -
j_gene: TRBJ2-2
d_gene: TRBD1
v_gene: TRBV6-5
CDR3aa: CASSWGTGAAGELFF
CDR3nt: TGTGCCAGCAGTTGGGGGACAGGGGCTGCCGGGGAGCTGTTTTTT

abundance: -
j_gene: TRBJ2-3
d_gene: -
v_gene: TRBV5-4
CDR3aa: CASSWGTTDTQYF
CDR3nt: TGTGCCAGCAGCTGGGGGACCACAGATACGCAGTATTTT

abundance: -
j_gene: TRBJ2-5
d_gene: TRBD2
v_gene: TRBV27
CDR3aa: CASSFSGGGMETQYF
CDR3nt: TGTGCCAGCAGTTTTTCCGGGGGGGGCATGGAGACCCAGTACTTC

abundance: -
j_gene: TRBJ2-7
d_gene: -
v_gene: TRBV4-3
CDR3aa: CASSQDVRGGQYF
CDR3nt: TGCGCCAGCAGCCAAGATGTCCGTGGAGGACAGTACTTC

abundance: -
j_gene: TRBJ2-1
d_gene: TRBD2
v_gene: TRBV15
CDR3aa: CATSRGRQRGTGNEQFF
CDR3nt: TGTGCCACCAGCAGGGGGCGGCAGCGGGGGACGGGCAATGAGCAGTTCTTC

abundance: few
j_gene: TRBJ1-1
d_gene: TRBD1
v_gene: TRBV5-6
CDR3aa: CASSLETGEAFF
CDR3nt: TGTGCCAGCAGCTTGGAGACAGGGGAAGCTTTCTTT

abundance: -
j_gene: TRBJ2-2
d_gene: -
v_gene: TRBV11-2
CDR3aa: CASSLGGRNTGELFF
CDR3nt: TGTGCCAGCAGCTTAGGGGGTAGGAACACCGGGGAGCTGTTTTTT

abundance: -
j_gene: TRBJ2-2
d_gene: -
v_gene: TRBV10-3
CDR3aa: CAISELGGPLPGSGELFF
CDR3nt: TGTGCCATCAGTGAGTTAGGGGGACCACTCCCCGGCAGCGGGGAGCTGTTTTTT

abundance: -
j_gene: TRBJ1-1
d_gene: TRBD1
v_gene: TRBV4-3
CDR3aa: CASSPSTGGRGEAFF
CDR3nt: TGCGCCAGCAGCCCTTCGACAGGGGGGAGAGGGGAAGCTTTCTTT

abundance: -
j_gene: TRBJ2-1
d_gene: -
v_gene: TRBV15
CDR3aa: CATAPPGDNEQFF
CDR3nt: TGTGCCACAGCCCCACCCGGGGACAATGAGCAGTTCTTC

abundance: -
j_gene: TRBJ2-4
d_gene: TRBD1
v_gene: TRBV4-3
CDR3aa: CASSPWDRGQKNIQYF
CDR3nt: TGCGCCAGCAGCCCTTGGGACAGGGGACAGAAAAACATTCAGTACTTC

abundance: -
j_gene: TRBJ2-3
d_gene: TRBD2
v_gene: TRBV4-1
CDR3aa: CAGRADPSTDTQYF
CDR3nt: TGCGCCGGGAGGGCGGACCCTAGCACAGATACGCAGTATTTT

abundance: -
j_gene: TRBJ2-3
d_gene: -
v_gene: TRBV5-8
CDR3aa: CASSSSREKITDTQYF
CDR3nt: TGTGCCAGCAGCTCCTCGCGGGAAAAGATCACAGATACGCAGTATTTT

abundance: -
j_gene: TRBJ1-4
d_gene: TRBD1
v_gene: TRBV2
CDR3aa: CASLSGQGANGGNEKLFF
CDR3nt: TGTGCCAGCCTTTCGGGGCAGGGGGCGAATGGGGGCAATGAAAAACTGTTTTTT

abundance: -
j_gene: TRBJ1-5
d_gene: -
v_gene: TRBV19
CDR3aa: CASSMPPEPQHF
CDR3nt: TGTGCCAGTAGTATGCCCCCCGAGCCCCAGCATTTT

abundance: few
j_gene: TRBJ2-1
d_gene: -
v_gene: TRBV6-5
CDR3aa: CASRGRTYNEQFF
CDR3nt: TGTGCCAGCAGGGGTCGTACCTACAATGAGCAGTTCTTC

abundance: -
j_gene: TRBJ2-2
d_gene: -
v_gene: TRBV14
CDR3aa: CASSQLVTGELFF
CDR3nt: TGTGCCAGCAGCCAATTGGTCACCGGGGAGCTGTTTTTT

abundance: once
j_gene: TRBJ2-3
d_gene: -
v_gene: TRBV19
CDR3aa: CASSIPTDLSTDTQYF
CDR3nt: TGTGCCAGTAGTATCCCGACTGACCTTAGCACAGATACGCAGTATTTT

abundance: -
j_gene: TRBJ1-3
d_gene: -
v_gene: TRBV19
CDR3aa: CASNFRGPGVPGNTIYF
CDR3nt: TGTGCCAGTAATTTCCGGGGACCGGGAGTCCCTGGAAACACCATATATTTT

abundance: -
j_gene: TRBJ1-2
d_gene: -
v_gene: TRBV21-1
CDR3aa: CASSAPSGTVDYGYTF
CDR3nt: TGTGCCAGCAGCGCTCCTTCCGGGACAGTTGACTATGGCTACACCTTC

abundance: -
j_gene: TRBJ2-5
d_gene: -
v_gene: TRBV29-1
CDR3aa: CSAPFRGQETQYF
CDR3nt: TGCAGCGCCCCATTCAGGGGCCAAGAGACCCAGTACTTC

abundance: once
j_gene: TRBJ1-2
d_gene: TRBD1
v_gene: TRBV7-9
CDR3aa: CASSWDRGIGGYTF
CDR3nt: TGTGCCAGCAGTTGGGACAGGGGGATCGGCGGCTACACCTTC

abundance: -
j_gene: TRBJ1-5
d_gene: -
v_gene: TRBV19
CDR3aa: CASSSGQPQHF
CDR3nt: TGTGCCAGTAGTAGCGGTCAGCCCCAGCATTTT

abundance: -
j_gene: TRBJ1-4
d_gene: -
v_gene: TRBV15
CDR3aa: CATSKDGDEKLFF
CDR3nt: TGTGCCACCAGCAAGGACGGTGATGAAAAACTGTTTTTT

abundance: -
j_gene: TRBJ1-6
d_gene: -
v_gene: TRBV13
CDR3aa: CASSLGWNSPLHF
CDR3nt: TGTGCCAGCAGCTTAGGGTGGAATTCACCCCTCCACTTT

abundance: -
j_gene: TRBJ2-2
d_gene: TRBD2
v_gene: TRBV6-5
CDR3aa: CASSSTLAGGTGELFF
CDR3nt: TGTGCCAGCAGTTCAACCCTAGCGGGAGGGACCGGGGAGCTGTTTTTT

abundance: -
j_gene: TRBJ2-2
d_gene: -
v_gene: TRBV2
CDR3aa: CASGGSWRDNTGELFF
CDR3nt: TGTGCCAGCGGTGGAAGCTGGCGGGATAACACCGGGGAGCTGTTTTTT

abundance: -
j_gene: TRBJ1-3
d_gene: TRBD1
v_gene: TRBV6-5
CDR3aa: CASSLPRTGLGNTIYF
CDR3nt: TGTGCCAGCAGTTTACCAAGGACAGGGCTAGGAAACACCATATATTTT

abundance: -
j_gene: TRBJ2-3
d_gene: -
v_gene: TRBV5-1
CDR3aa: CASSLGGTDTQYF
CDR3nt: TGCGCCAGCAGCTTGGGCGGCACAGATACGCAGTATTTT

abundance: -
j_gene: TRBJ2-1
d_gene: -
v_gene: TRBV7-9
CDR3aa: CASSSPQGFKGDEQFF
CDR3nt: TGTGCCAGCAGCTCGCCGCAGGGATTCAAGGGCGATGAGCAGTTCTTC

abundance: once
j_gene: TRBJ1-2
d_gene: TRBD1
v_gene: TRBV9
CDR3aa: CASSVARDRGAYGYTF
CDR3nt: TGTGCCAGCAGCGTAGCCCGGGACAGGGGGGCTTATGGCTACACCTTC

abundance: -
j_gene: TRBJ2-2
d_gene: -
v_gene: TRBV9
CDR3aa: CASSVGLGEITGELFF
CDR3nt: TGTGCCAGCAGCGTAGGGTTGGGAGAAATCACCGGGGAGCTGTTTTTT

abundance: -
j_gene: TRBJ1-5
d_gene: -
v_gene: TRBV19
CDR3aa: CASTEFKLSNQPQHF
CDR3nt: TGTGCCAGTACGGAGTTTAAACTGTCCAATCAGCCCCAGCATTTT

abundance: -
j_gene: TRBJ2-1
d_gene: TRBD2
v_gene: TRBV7-9
CDR3aa: CASSSSGRAYNEQFF
CDR3nt: TGTGCCAGCAGCTCTAGCGGGAGGGCCTACAATGAGCAGTTCTTC